The TCR beta chain described here comes from a study of CD4 T cells in relation to SARS-CoV-2 and coronaviruses. Study summary: After nine to eleven days of antigen culture, PBMC TCR beta CDR3s were sequenced. The restricting HLA molecule for shared crossreactive spike epitopes was mapped.

Comments on this clone: The antigen remains undetermined.

The length of the CDR3 is 16 residues. The V and J ends lost 0 bases and 4 bases, in that order; junction bases with no gene match: 3. The germline V gene has CDR1 SGDLS and CDR2 YYNGEE. General study results and limits: Crossreactive clones expanded significantly less to SARS-CoV-2 than monoreactive clones.

CD4+ T cells from unexposed donors were obtained before the COVID-19 pandemic (2011-2018). CD4+ T cells were isolated from the cells after 10 days of culture. Profiling relied on immunoSEQ multiplex PCR, and the TCRdb table lists in-frame clones only, not all of them. This sample carries roughly 18,000 clones, approximately 77% of them seen once, and the ten largest clones take about a quarter. This TCR derives from a human donor in good health. This chain links TRBV9 with TRBJ2-1; the match to TRBD2 covers 11 bases. Sequences were obtained from CD4+ T cells from PBMCs, cultured in vitro. CDR3 DNA sequence: TGTGCCAGCAGCGTAGAGGGGACTAGCGGATACAATGAGCAGTTCTTC. This gives the protein CASSVEGTSGYNEQFF.